What follows are 21 T cell receptor beta chains derived from one specimen sequenced in a study of T cell responses to AZD1222 COVID-19 vaccine. TCRdb's copy holds only in-frame clones and misses some; the assay was immunoSEQ multiplex PCR. The data contain about 140,000 clones, 88% of them singletons. This specimen consisted of peripheral blood, obtained on day 0 of AZD1222 vaccination. The receptors shown here come from an adult in good health.

The V call is TRBV5-5, the J call TRBJ2-3; 9 nucleotides match TRBD2. From germline, CDR1 is SGHKS and CDR2 YYEKEE (reference sequence). Trimming at V came to 4 bases and at J to 2 bases, leaving 2 bases not matched to a gene. This CDR3 contains 14 residues. The CDR3 nucleotides are TGTGCCAGCAGCCTAGCGGGGACCACAGATACGCAGTATTTT. It specifies CASSLAGTTDTQYF.

The rearrangement links TRBV6-2 or TRBV6-3 to TRBJ1-2; TRBD1 might be the D (5 bases). Trimming removed 6 bases at V and 0 bases at J, with 14 bases between. From germline, CDR1 is MNHEY and CDR2 SVGEGT. CDR3 length: 15 amino acids. CDR3 DNA: TGTGCCAGCAGCCTCACCGGACAAGCTAACTATGGCTACACCTTC. Translation: CASSLTGQANYGYTF.

The rearrangement links TRBV5-4 to TRBJ2-7; no reliable D call. This CDR3 has 13 residues. The germline gives CDR1 SGHNT, CDR2 YYREEE (reference sequence). Deletions cut 4 bases from V and 1 base from J, with 9 bases between. CDR3 in amino acids: CASSAAGSYEQYF. In DNA, the CDR3 is TGTGCCAGCAGCGCGGCTGGTTCCTACGAGCAGTACTTC.

The chain joins TRBV28 to TRBJ2-7; no clear D gene. Trimming stripped 2 bases from V and 3 bases from J, with 2 bases between. Germline lookup yields CDR1 MDHEN and CDR2 SYDVKM. There are 11 residues in the CDR3. The CDR3: CASSLRYEQYF. The CDR3 DNA sequence: TGTGCCAGCAGTTTACGCTACGAGCAGTACTTC. Looking up the rest from reference TRBV28 and TRBJ2-7 gives the full variable domain: DVKVTQSSRYLVKRTGEKVFLECVQDMDHENMFWYRQDPGLGLRLIYFSYDVKMKEKGDIPEGYSVSREKKERFSLILESASTNQTSMYLCASSLRYEQYFGPGTRLTVT.

The V gene is TRBV5-6, the J gene TRBJ1-1; D gene unclear. The CDR3 sequence is 13 residues long. The V end lost 4 bases, the J end lost 4 bases, and 11 bases lay between the germline ends. CDR1 and CDR2 from the germline V gene are SGHDT and YYEEEE. CDR3 coding DNA: TGTGCCAGCAGCACACCGGCGGGCACTGAAGCTTTCTTT. This sequence encodes CASSTPAGTEAFF.

This clone showed up just once. The gene calls are TRBV30 and TRBJ1-5; 12 bases map to TRBD1. The CDR3 spans 15 residues. V trimming: 2 bases; J trimming: 7 bases; junction bases outside the gene matches: 6. Germline assignment: CDR1 GTSNPN and CDR2 SVGIG (reference sequence). CDR3: CAWSWGQGARQPQHF. CDR3 nucleotide sequence: TGTGCCTGGAGTTGGGGACAGGGGGCGCGCCAGCCCCAGCATTTT.

The genes are TRBV19 and TRBJ1-1; D not certain. Germline assignment: CDR1 LNHDA and CDR2 SQIVND (reference sequence). Trimming took 4 bases from V and 8 from J, leaving 8 bases between them. The CDR3 totals 11 residues. CDR3 loop: CASSNMTEAFF. The CDR3 DNA follows: TGTGCCAGTAGTAACATGACAGAAGCTTTCTTT.

The V gene is TRBV6-2 or TRBV6-3, the J gene TRBJ2-1; D may be TRBD1 (6 bases). CDR3 size: 15 residues. The germline CDR1 and CDR2 sequences are MNHEY and SVGEGT. Trimming took 6 bases from V and 1 from J, leaving 13 bases between them. CDR3 loop: CASSHDRRSYNEQFF. In nucleotides, the CDR3 is TGTGCCAGCAGCCATGACAGGCGTTCCTACAATGAGCAGTTCTTC.

The J gene is TRBJ2-7, the V gene TRBV27, with D unclear. The V end lost 9 bases, the J end lost 0 bases, and 18 bases lay between the germline ends. The germline V gene encodes CDR1 MNHEY and CDR2 SMNVEV (reference sequence). The length of the CDR3 is 15 residues. The CDR3 DNA reads as TGTGCCAGTATTGGCTGGCAGCGCAGCTCCTACGAGCAGTACTTC. Protein product: CASIGWQRSSYEQYF.

The genes are TRBV6-5 and TRBJ1-6, with 8 positions matching TRBD1. This CDR3 has 15 residues. With V trimmed by 7 bases and J by 3 bases, 5 bases remained unmatched. The germline V gene encodes CDR1 MNHEY and CDR2 SVGAGI. The CDR3 protein is CASTQGANYNSPLHF. The CDR3 DNA reads TGTGCCAGCACCCAGGGGGCCAACTATAATTCACCCCTCCACTTT.

The V call is TRBV28, the J call TRBJ2-7; D unclear. The CDR3 spans 14 residues. V was clipped by 5 bases and J by 4 bases, with 15 bases between them. CDR1 MDHEN and CDR2 SYDVKM come from the germline V gene. The CDR3 nucleotides are TGTGCCAGCAGTACCACCGGTATCGGTTACGAGCAGTACTTC. Amino acid sequence: CASSTTGIGYEQYF.

V gene TRBV7-9 combines with J gene TRBJ2-7; no clear D gene. There are 15 residues in the CDR3. V lost 4 bases and J 4 bases, leaving 17 bases between the germline ends. Germline-derived CDR1 and CDR2 are SEHNR and FQNEAQ (reference sequence). This chain's CDR3 is CASSSSPSGQYEQYF. CDR3 nucleotide sequence: TGTGCCAGCAGCTCCTCCCCGTCTGGCCAATACGAGCAGTACTTC.

This clone was seen a handful of times. The genes are TRBV7-9 and TRBJ2-1; 7 bases agree with TRBD1. V was pared by 5 bases and J by 8 bases, with 15 bases of the junction left unmatched. The CDR3 has 16 amino acids. CDR1 SEHNR and CDR2 FQNEAQ come from the germline V gene (reference sequence). CDR3 amino acids: CASSPTGRHVIDEQFF. For the CDR3, the DNA is TGTGCCAGCAGCCCGACAGGGCGCCATGTTATTGATGAGCAGTTCTTC.

The chain uses TRBV12-5 and TRBJ2-7, with 12 positions matching TRBD2. The CDR3 is 15 amino acids. V lost 1 base and J lost 4; bases outside the gene matches: 2. Germline lookup yields CDR1 LGHNT and CDR2 FRNRAP. In nucleotides, the CDR3 is TGTGCTAGTGGTTTGGCTAGCGGGAGGGGTTACGAGCAGTACTTC. This encodes CASGLASGRGYEQYF.

The rearrangement uses TRBV19 and TRBJ2-1; D is possibly TRBD1 (5 bases). This CDR3 comprises 15 residues. Germline CDR1 and CDR2: LNHDA and SQIVND (reference sequence). Trimming left V 9 bases short and J 1 base short, with 16 bases between. CDR3 nucleotide sequence: TGTGCCAGAACCCGACAGCTCCTATCCTACAATGAGCAGTTCTTC. Amino acids: CARTRQLLSYNEQFF.

V gene TRBV2 combines with J gene TRBJ1-3, with D tentatively TRBD1 (6 bases). In germline, CDR1 is SNHLY, CDR2 FYNNEI. This CDR3 spans 15 amino acids. Trimming shortened V by 11 bases and J by 2 bases, and 19 bases separated the two germline ends. The CDR3 protein is CAGGGGYGAGNTIYF. CDR3 in DNA: TGTGCCGGGGGGGGCGGATACGGTGCTGGAAACACCATATATTTT.

J is TRBJ2-1 and V is TRBV11-2; D unresolved. V lost 3 bases and J 5 bases, leaving 11 bases between the germline ends. The CDR3 runs to 14 residues. Germline V gene lookup returns CDR1 SGHAT and CDR2 FQNNGV. CDR3 sequence: CASSFGGAHNEQFF. The CDR3 bases are TGTGCCAGCAGCTTCGGCGGAGCCCACAATGAGCAGTTCTTC.

This clone has only a few counts. Other DNA sequences from this sample encode an identical CDR3 as well. The chain couples TRBV7-2 to TRBJ2-1; 11 positions agree with TRBD2. The CDR3 runs to 15 residues. V was clipped by 6 bases and J by 3 bases; unmatched bases: 4. Germline-derived CDR1 and CDR2 are SGHTA and FQGNSA. CDR3 bases: TGTGCCAGCAGTTCCGGGACTAGCGGCTACAATGAGCAGTTCTTC. Translated, it gives CASSSGTSGYNEQFF.

The CDR3: CASSLTGGAYGYTF. The CDR3 nucleotides are TGTGCCAGCAGTTTAACAGGGGGCGCTTATGGCTACACCTTC. The chain is built from TRBV28 and TRBJ1-2; TRBD1 matches 9 bases. This CDR3 comprises 14 residues. Unmatched junction bases numbered 3, after V lost 2 bases and J lost 5 bases. CDR1 and CDR2 from the germline V gene are MDHEN and SYDVKM.

The gene calls are TRBV15 and TRBJ2-3; 7 bases fit TRBD2. Germline-derived CDR1 and CDR2 are LNHNV and YYDKDF (reference sequence). V lost 5 bases, J lost 0 bases, and 20 bases stayed unmatched. This CDR3 comprises 20 residues. For the CDR3, the DNA is TGTGCCACCAGCTCCACTGTCGCCGGGGGAGGGAGCTTAAGCACAGATACGCAGTATTTT. Its protein is CATSSTVAGGGSLSTDTQYF.

For the CDR3, the DNA is TGTGCCAGCAGCTTAGAATACGGCCGGGGAGCTTTCTTT. This sequence encodes CASSLEYGRGAFF. This chain links TRBV7-2 with TRBJ1-1; D unclear. Germline V gene sequence: CDR1 SGHTA, CDR2 FQGNSA. CDR3 length: 13 residues. V lost 1 base, J lost 10 bases, and 13 bases lay in between.